This T cell receptor (beta chain) derives from a study of glioma-infiltrating T cells after dendritic cell vaccination. Overall study: Monocyte-derived dendritic cells, cultured 6 to 8 days with IL-4 and GM-CSF, were pulsed with autologous tumor lysate.

Points from the study as a whole: Few patients contributed both blood and tumor specimens.

Noted time point: after dendritic cell vaccination, including at tumor progression/relapse. With respect to this clone: Its cognate antigen is unknown.

The length of the CDR3 is 18 residues. The V gene's germline CDR1 is PRHDT and CDR2 FYEKMQ (reference sequence). The V segment lost 0 bases and the J segment 0 bases; nucleotides outside the gene matches: 5. Sequencing used immunoSEQ multiplex PCR; TCRdb keeps in-frame clones, though not all of them. The table lists 50,000 to 60,000 clones, roughly 80% of them singletons, with less than 20% in the top ten. The sample consisted of blood, taken after dendritic cell vaccination. V usage is TRBV13 and J usage is TRBJ2-1, with TRBD2 matching over 10 bases. This receptor was obtained from a human donor with glioblastoma. DNA for the CDR3: TGTGCCAGCAGCTTAGGACTAGCGGGACGTGGCTCCTACAATGAGCAGTTCTTC. The encoded protein is CASSLGLAGRGSYNEQFF.